Included here is one T cell receptor beta chain sequence, with context. Its specificity is not known. These data come from a study of cytomegalovirus exposure and HLA in healthy donors. The study, taken as a whole, reports: TCR beta sequences numbering about 17,000 were associated with HLA alleles at 0.05 false discovery rate in a later analysis. In a later analysis, donors in an Asian-associated ancestry cluster reportedly had fewer N-insertions in productive TCRs than the cohort mean.

PCR amplification relied on 60 Vbeta primers (plus 13 Jbeta primers). TCRdb's copy holds only in-frame clones and misses some; the assay was immunoSEQ multiplex PCR. The sample shows approximately 170,000 clones, roughly 72% of them seen only once. This CDR3 region has 14 residues. From germline, CDR1 is SGHNT and CDR2 YYREEE (reference sequence). The V end was cut by 4 bases, the J end by 7 bases, with 14 bases between. Donors in the study were healthy people who gave bone marrow. The clonotype comes from a woman under 40 in good health and CMV-seropositive. Sequencing was performed on PBMCs. The V gene is TRBV5-4, the J gene TRBJ2-2; TRBD2 is a possible D gene (6 bases). CDR3 coding DNA: TGTGCCAGCAGCCCGGGCGGGGCCGGCGGGGAGCTGTTTTTT. As protein: CASSPGGAGGELFF.